This TCR beta chain was identified in a study of cytomegalovirus exposure and HLA in healthy donors listed by TCRdb under 2017. Regarding the research as a whole: According to an earlier analysis of a few hundred of the donors, some 170 million T cells yielded roughly 110 million unique TCR beta sequences and about 300 Gb of sequence data. Approximately 300 gigabases of sequencing data and around 88 million unique TCR sequences made up an early release that covered around 640 HLA-typed donors. Of the roughly 400 genotyped donors, roughly 85% fell in the genetic ancestry cluster associated with self-reported Caucasian donors. The study aimed to test whether signatures of past pathogen exposure could be identified by cataloging public T cell receptors. Using immunosequencing, the study profiled T cell repertoires from about 620 subjects and related those repertoires to cytomegalovirus serostatus. Along with the approximately 700-subject first cohort, a separate validation cohort of over a hundred different subjects was used. To predict cytomegalovirus infection status, the study brought together high-throughput TCR immunosequencing, statistical association of individual TCRs with disease status, and machine learning. A later analysis re-examined previously published TCR beta repertoires from hundreds of donors and added high-resolution HLA genotyping to investigate patterns of TCR occurrence. In the later analysis, no new phenotypic data were used to find candidate immune exposures; instead, reliance was placed on TCR beta sequences and their occurrence across donors. An earlier analysis of 587 of the donors applied high-throughput TCR beta sequencing to assess whether each TCR beta V gene segment acted as functional or pseudogenic. Donor age, sex, ethnicity and CMV serostatus were compiled together with the repertoire data. A later genetic analysis used genome-wide SNP genotypes for about three fifths of the 666 donors, treating that subset as a discovery cohort. Every discovery cohort repertoire had been produced on one sequencing platform. HLA typing included class I and class II loci at four-digit resolution. Typing coverage differed by locus: A, B, C, DRB1 and DQB1 were typed in roughly 620-640 donors, DQA1 in about 560, DPA1 in approximately 600, and DPB1 in 400 to 480. About 5 DR-DQ haplotypes were handled as single units for association and clustering, since linkage in the cohort was strong. Among over 350 genotyped donors of the cohort, an average of about 240,000 unique TCR beta nucleotide sequences were sequenced per donor, around 18% of them non-productive.

The germline V gene (reference sequence) yields SEHNR for CDR1 and FQNEAQ for CDR2. The cysteine opens and the phenylalanine closes a CDR3 of 18 amino acids. The kept DNA is CDR3 alone, 54 bases in frame from the first base. Between the V and J ends, shortened by 3 bases and 4 bases respectively, the junction contains 22 bases. Broader findings and caveats from the paper: Compared with the 666-donor mean, donors in an Asian-associated ancestry cluster had fewer N-insertions in productive TCRs, according to a later genetic analysis. The authors suggested that the approach could potentially be extended to other disease states and immunological phenotypes. V-gene and J-gene trimming of TCR beta chains was associated with a missense DCLRE1C variant in a later genetic analysis, and the association was replicated in an independent cohort. The presence/absence analyses assumed that sequencing depth was roughly uniform across donors, and that assumption may not be true. In an earlier analysis of around 500 of the donors, most TCR beta V segments appeared in productive rearrangements about 87% or about 30% of the time, broadly matching IMGT annotations. A cluster of highly shared sequence variants was judged likely to represent a technical artifact of the sequencing pipeline. Cytomegalovirus status was reported to be diagnosed by the classifier with high specificity and sensitivity in both the original and validation cohorts. A further reported finding was that TCR beta sequences accurately predicted the HLA-A and HLA-B alleles for most subjects in the first cohort. Specific HLA alleles were associated with roughly 16,000 TCR beta sequences at a false discovery rate of 0.05 in a later analysis. Most TCR sequences were observed very rarely across donors, whereas some public TCRs were present in many individuals. The 87-base-pair reads could not distinguish some IMGT-functional V segments, including TRBV6-2 and TRBV6-3, so those segments were excluded. Only TCR beta chains were sequenced in this cohort, and the absence of alpha or paired-chain data limited detectable features. A few of the identified cytomegalovirus-associated TCR beta chains were confirmed in vitro to be specific for cytomegalovirus antigens. When HLA alleles, especially DR and DQ, strongly co-occurred, attributing TCR associations to individual alleles was difficult. According to a later analysis, most CMV-associated TCR beta chains appeared to be HLA-restricted, and the HLA associations seemed to be driven largely by CMV exposure. Linkage disequilibrium might explain the correlated functional status among segregating V segments, but an unknown experimental factor could not be excluded. Because some donors lacked HLA typing at each locus, the association tests relied only on the typed subset. A total of 150 or so TCR beta chains were listed by the study as associated with cytomegalovirus. In a later analysis, HLA-associated TCR beta chains were found to be more clonally expanded and to have lower generation probabilities than equally common non-associated chains. The earlier analysis of some 540 of the donors excluded some 16 rarely observed V segments, including chromosome 9 orphons, because counts were too low. For the cohort, immune exposure information was limited to CMV serostatus. According to a later analysis, TCR association rates differed among HLA loci, with DRB1 alleles showing the most associated TCRs and HLA-C alleles showing the fewest. According to a later analysis, parvovirus B19, influenza, CMV and Epstein-Barr virus appeared linked to several top co-occurrence clusters.

About this clone itself: No antigen is known for it. No much larger clone exists at a distance of one base, and base qualities are not known.

The library was built by means of the immunoSEQ multiplex PCR assay. For the multiplex PCR, a mixture combining 60 forward primers for TCR Vbeta segments and 13 reverse primers for TCR Jbeta segments was used. Amplification of the CDR3 region of rearranged TCR beta genes was performed with a multiplex PCR assay on genomic DNA. On the Illumina HiSeq System, the amplified TCR beta libraries were sequenced as 87-base-pair reads. Turning to the authors' computational methods: A later analysis counted some 80 million unique TCR beta chains across the 666 repertoires, and 10 million to 11 million of these chains were shared by at least two donors. Raw reads were error-corrected and collapsed into unique sequences with a nearest-neighbor algorithm that merged closely related sequences to remove PCR and sequencing errors. Alignment of CDR3 sequences to IMGT reference sequences was used to assign V, D and J gene segments. Each retained sequence needed at least a six-nucleotide match to both a V gene segment and a J gene segment. A rearrangement was called productive if the CDR3 had no stop codons and remained in frame with V and J, and every other rearrangement was called non-productive. Following IMGT convention, CDR3 was defined as the stretch from the second conserved V-encoded cysteine to the conserved J-encoded phenylalanine. Sequences without an unambiguous match to a single V gene segment were excluded from the earlier analysis of 450 to 750 of the donors. An earlier analysis of around 600 of the donors classified V segments as functional when productive rearrangements were above 56.7% and as segregating when the standard deviation between donors was above 5%. A statistical classification framework was built for diagnosing cytomegalovirus status from the catalog of TCR beta chain sequences. A later analysis assigned V and J genes by comparing TCR nucleotide sequences with IMGT/GENE-DB human TR gene sequences. The TCRdist pipeline was used in a later analysis to assign CDR3 sequences and most-parsimonious VDJ recombination scenarios. In a later analysis, each TCR beta chain was defined by its CDR3 amino acid sequence together with its V-gene family, and reads lacking a unique V-gene family were excluded. In a later analysis, approximately 640 highly shared, low-generation-probability nucleotide sequences were removed to address suspected cross-contamination and a sequencing artifact. In a later analysis, a clonal expansion index for each public chain was calculated from normalized within-repertoire ranks of inferred template counts. In a later analysis, generation probabilities were computed with a VDJ recombination model fitted to out-of-frame rearrangements, and the resulting probabilities were checked against IGoR. In a later analysis, TCR-TCR, TCR-HLA and TCR-CMV co-occurrence was scored with hypergeometric tests, and a repertoire-size bias correction was applied to TCR pairs. To estimate false discovery rates, a later analysis permuted the HLA or CMV assignments 20 times. A later analysis grouped co-occurring TCRs with DBSCAN, adding TCRdist sequence similarity when clustering within HLA-allele-positive subsets. Repertoires with fewer than 30,000 or more than 120,000 public chains, plus five repertoires with anomalous nucleotide sharing, were excluded from co-occurrence clustering. Imported from immuneACCESS, the table was reduced by TCRdb to in-frame sequences with V and J called. These copies leave out some clones; in studies compared against another copy, an unresolved V gene accounts for under half, and the cause of the remainder is not known. V and J calls and clone size are given by that table; D and trimming were obtained from the DNA. This sample gives around 150,000 clones in total; over 55% of them show up just once. Of the sample, around 2.2% falls within the top ten clones.

The cohort consisted of fewer than 700 healthy bone marrow donors. At the time of sampling, all cohort members were nominally healthy, though unrecorded immune exposures were likely present. The donor tested CMV seronegative, placing the donor among the 350 or so seronegative members of the cohort. Every donor gave a peripheral blood sample, and the peripheral blood mononuclear cells from that sample were used for TCR beta sequencing. The Qiagen DNeasy Blood Extraction Kit was used to extract genomic DNA from the blood cell samples. This sequence uses TRBV7-9 and TRBJ2-1; 7 matching bases give a weak D call of TRBD1. What was sequenced was PBMCs. This receptor was obtained from a man in his forties in good health and CMV-seronegative. The CDR3 corresponds to CASSFGGGGSGLYNEQFF. The nucleotides read TGTGCCAGCAGCTTCGGAGGGGGCGGTAGCGGCCTATACAATGAGCAGTTCTTC. With the portions outside the CDR3 filled from the reference TRBV7-9 and TRBJ2-1 genes, the complete variable region becomes DTGVSQNPRHKITKRGQNVTFRCDPISEHNRLYWYRQTLGQGPEFLTYFQNEAQLEKSRLLSDRFSAERPKGSFSTLEIQRTEQGDSAMYLCASSFGGGGSGLYNEQFFGPGTRLTVL.